These T cell receptor beta chains were read from a single sample in a study of human T cells and chemical hapten exposure. TCRdb redid the calling of the RACE reads with MiXCR, one entry per CDR3 protein. The table has around 110,000 distinct CDR3 sequences, about 11% seen once; the top ten hold over 2%. The material was whole blood, obtained in connection with sensitization to the hapten diphenylcyclopropenone (DPC). The receptors come from a woman in her fifties or sixties with alopecia areata. Some clones in this sample may be carry-over from other donors' samples. Both conserved end residues are part of each CDR3. The D gene is left open where the match is weak. Expanded clones are given a class, and other clones once, few, many or no size at all.

j_call clone_size d_call v_call cdr3_nt cdr3_aa
TRBJ1-2 few - TRBV27 TGTGCCAGCAGCTGGGACGTTACTAACTATGGCTACACCTTC CASSWDVTNYGYTF
TRBJ2-2 few TRBD2 TRBV29-1 TGCAGCGCCCGACCACTAGCGGGAGGTACCGGGGAGCTGTTTTTT CSARPLAGGTGELFF
TRBJ2-7 few - TRBV4-3 TGCGCCAGCAGCCAGGGAGCAGGGGGGACCTACGAGCAGTACTTC CASSQGAGGTYEQYF
TRBJ1-1 few - TRBV20-1 TGCAGTGCTAGCGACACATCACGAATCACTGAAGCTTTCTTT CSASDTSRITEAFF
TRBJ2-7 - - TRBV30 TGTGCCTGGAGCTCCGGGGCCTACGAGCAGTACTTC CAWSSGAYEQYF
TRBJ2-1 many - TRBV6-5 TGTGCCAGCAGTTACGGTCAGGGGGGATACAATGAGCAGTTCTTC CASSYGQGGYNEQFF
TRBJ2-3 few TRBD1 TRBV7-8 TGTGCCAGCAGCCCTACAGGGGGCAGAGATACGCAGTATTTT CASSPTGGRDTQYF
TRBJ2-1 many TRBD2 TRBV28 TGTGCCAGCAGGGCACTAGCGGGAGCTTACAATGAGCAGTTCTTC CASRALAGAYNEQFF
TRBJ1-1 many - TRBV29-1 TGCAGCGTCCCAGGATGGCGAGGAGAAGCTTTCTTT CSVPGWRGEAFF
TRBJ1-5 - - TRBV7-2 TGTGCCAGCAACTTAGAGATTGTCGGAACGGGGAGCAATCAGCCCCAGCATTTT CASNLEIVGTGSNQPQHF
TRBJ2-7 many TRBD1 TRBV20-1 TGCAGTGCTAGAGATCAAAGGACAGGGCGATCGTACGAGCAGTACTTC CSARDQRTGRSYEQYF
TRBJ2-7 - - TRBV27 TGTGCCAGCAGTTTATGGAAGGGAGGCAGCTCCTACGAGCAGTACTTC CASSLWKGGSSYEQYF
TRBJ2-1 many - TRBV7-2 TGTGCCAGCAGCTTAACTCCGTCCTCCTACAATGAGCAGTTCTTC CASSLTPSSYNEQFF
TRBJ2-7 many - TRBV4-2 TGTGCCAGCAGCCGCGATGGTACGGTCTCAGCTACCGCCTACGAGCAGTACTTC CASSRDGTVSATAYEQYF
TRBJ2-7 - TRBD1 TRBV5-5 TGTGCCAGCAGCTTGGGAGGGACAGCCGACTACGAGCAGTACTTC CASSLGGTADYEQYF
TRBJ1-3 many - TRBV20-1 TGCAGTGCTTTCGGGATGGCTGGAAACACCATATATTTT CSAFGMAGNTIYF
TRBJ2-2 - - TRBV24-1 TGTGCCACCAGGAGACCGAACGGGGAGCTGTTTTTT CATRRPNGELFF
TRBJ1-5 many - TRBV6-2/TRBV6-3 TGTGCCAGCAGTTACTGGGACAATCAGCCCCAGCATTTT CASSYWDNQPQHF
TRBJ1-5 many TRBD1 TRBV18 TGTGCCAGCTCACTAACCACACAGGGGGCTGGCAATCAGCCCCAGCATTTT CASSLTTQGAGNQPQHF
TRBJ2-4 many - TRBV12-3/TRBV12-4 TGTGCCAGCAGTTTCGGACTAGCCAAAAACATTCAGTACTTC CASSFGLAKNIQYF
TRBJ1-5 - TRBD1 TRBV20-1 TGCAGTGCTAGTCACAGGGGGCTTGATCAGCCCCAGCATTTT CSASHRGLDQPQHF
TRBJ1-1 few - TRBV7-6 TGTGCCAGCAGCTTCAGTGTGCCCCAATCCATGGGCGGACAGTTGAACACTGAAGCTTTCTTT CASSFSVPQSMGGQLNTEAFF
TRBJ2-5 few TRBD2 TRBV7-9 TGTGCCAGCAGCTTAGCCCTAGCGGGACAAGAGACCCAGTACTTC CASSLALAGQETQYF
TRBJ2-7 many - TRBV5-6 TGTGCCAGCAGCTTGGGCCTTCAGGAGTCGCCCTACGAGCAGTACTTC CASSLGLQESPYEQYF
TRBJ1-4 few - TRBV7-2 TGTGCCAGCAGCTTAGCGGACTGGAGGGGAAAACTGTTTTTT CASSLADWRGKLFF
TRBJ2-3 many TRBD2 TRBV4-3 TGCGCCAGCAGCCAAGAGTGGACTAGCGGGACAGATACGCAGTATTTT CASSQEWTSGTDTQYF
TRBJ1-6 many - TRBV20-1 TGCAGTGCCTCATTGGGCACCGGGGATCACCTCCACTTT CSASLGTGDHLHF
TRBJ2-7 - - TRBV3-1 TGTGCCAGCAGCCAAGAGATACGTTCGAGGGAGCAGTACTTC CASSQEIRSREQYF